These 19 T cell receptor beta chains share one sample of origin, sequenced in a study of CD8+ T cells in alopecia areata. cDNA prepared by RNA extraction and subsequent reverse transcription served as the template for sequencing. Some clones are missing from TCRdb's copy, which holds only in-frame ones; the method was immunoSEQ multiplex PCR. The sample includes under 350,000 clones, none of them occurring once. Cells pooled from cutaneous lymph nodes were sorted on CD4, CD8alpha, NKG2D, NKG2ACE and other markers. Sample: CD4+ T cells sorted from a lymph node. Receptors were obtained from a C3H/HeJ mouse with alopecia areata. The strain's MHC haplotype is H2-k.

Points on this clone: The listed genes are named as in mouse. The read gets to within 3 residues of the CDR3 end, and the germline J gene fills in the rest. The chain has TRBV13-1 and TRBJ1-6; TRBD1 matches at 11 bases. TRBJ1-6 is an ORF, with its function uncertain. Germline trimming cut 3 bases from V and 3 bases from J; bases unmatched to any gene: 2. This CDR3 region has 16 residues. Looked up from germline, CDR1 is NSHNY and CDR2 is SYGAGN. CDR3 DNA, as far as it was read: TGTGCCAGCAGTGTCGGGACAGGGGGCTATAATTCGCCC. Translating it yields CASSVGTGGYNSP. Given in full, the CDR3 is CASSVGTGGYNSPLYF.

This clone was detected only a few times. Gene names follow the mouse nomenclature. The sequence runs out 4 residues before the end of the CDR3; the remainder is reconstructed from the germline J gene. Other DNA sequences in this sample translate to the same CDR3. The chain combines TRBV31 with TRBJ2-1, with 11 bases identical to TRBD2. Germline trimming cut 0 bases from V and 4 bases from J; bases unmatched to any gene: 2. CDR3 length equals 15 residues. The germline gives CDR1 GKSSPN, CDR2 SITVG. CDR3: CAWSLGDWGYAEQFF. The covered CDR3 bases are TGTGCCTGGAGTCTAGGGGACTGGGGGTATGCT.

As concerns this clone: These gene names are mouse names. The read finishes 4 residues shy of the CDR3 end, and the germline J gene is used to complete it. V and J are TRBV13-3 and TRBJ2-3; D is ambiguous. The germline CDR1 and CDR2 sequences are NNHDY and SYVADS. This CDR3 has 13 amino acids. V gave up 0 bases and J gave up 2 bases, with 4 bases separating them. This CDR3 reads CASSDAVAETLYF. The sequenced CDR3 bases are TGTGCCAGCAGTGATGCAGTTGCAGAA.

This clone was detected a few times. Germline and genes: mouse. The read is 4 residues too short to cover the CDR3 end, so that end is filled in from the germline J gene. The chain recombines TRBV1 with TRBJ1-1, with 7 positions matching TRBD1. The germline V gene encodes CDR1 NSQYPW and CDR2 LRSPGD (reference sequence). Trimming at V came to 2 bases and at J to 3 bases, leaving 6 bases not matched to a gene. The CDR3 runs 15 residues. The sequenced CDR3 bases are TGCACCTGCAGTGCACAGACAGGGCGGGACACA. It yields the protein CTCSAQTGRDT. Given in full, the CDR3 is CTCSAQTGRDTEVFF.

In the case of this clone: Here the gene names and germline are mouse. The read terminates 4 residues before the CDR3 end, so the remaining end is supplied by the germline J gene. J is TRBJ2-2 and V is TRBV13-3; D gene unclear. Germline V gene data show CDR1 as NNHDY and CDR2 as SYVADS. The V and J ends lost 2 bases and 3 bases respectively, with 8 bases between them. CDR3 length: 14 residues. The sequenced CDR3 bases are TGTGCCAGCAGTGAGCGGTGGGACACCGGG. Translated, it gives CASSERWDTG. The CDR3, in full, reads CASSERWDTGQLYF.

This clone showed up just a few times. The listed genes are named as in mouse. From the germline J gene comes the end of the CDR3, since the read stops 4 residues before it. The chain employs TRBV5 and TRBJ2-5; D perhaps matches TRBD1 (6 bases). This CDR3 contains 13 residues. CDR1 is LGHNA, CDR2 YNLKQL, per germline (reference sequence). The CDR3 DNA, read in part, is TGTGCCAGCAGCCAAGAAGGGGGAGAC. This encodes CASSQEGGD. The entire CDR3 protein reads CASSQEGGDTQYF.

This clone was seen a handful of times. Gene names denote mouse genes. The chain's CDR3 is CASSEPGQGSDYTF. Partial CDR3 DNA: TGTGCCAGCAGTGAGCCGGGACAGGGCTCC. The chain couples TRBV13-1 to TRBJ1-2, with 9 bases aligning to TRBD1. The read terminates 4 residues ahead of where the CDR3 ends, so the germline J gene completes it. CDR1 and CDR2 from the germline V gene are NSHNY and SYGAGN. The CDR3 runs to 14 residues. V was clipped by 2 bases and J by 4 bases; unmatched bases: 3.

The sample holds a few counts of this clone. Mouse gene names apply. The read gets to within 4 residues of the CDR3 end, and the germline J gene fills in the rest. The chain joins TRBV1 to TRBJ1-1, with D possibly TRBD1 on 6 matching bases. Trimming took off 0 bases at V and 2 bases at J, with 10 bases between the two ends. Germline V gene sequence: CDR1 NSQYPW, CDR2 LRSPGD (reference sequence). The CDR3 spans 15 residues. CDR3 DNA (partial): TGCACCTGCAGTGCAGAGAGGGGGGGCAACACA. Its translation: CTCSAERGGNT. The whole CDR3 sequence is CTCSAERGGNTEVFF. Combining the CDR3 with reference TRBV1 and TRBJ1-1 gives the whole variable domain VTLLEQNPRWRLVPRGQAVNLRCILKNSQYPWMSWYQQDLQKQLQWLFTLRSPGDKEVKSLPGADYLATRVTDTELRLQVANMSQGRTLYCTCSAERGGNTEVFFGKGTRLTVV.

On this clone itself: These gene names are mouse names. The read falls 4 residues short of the CDR3 end, and the missing part is taken from the germline J gene. The rearrangement uses TRBV13-1 and TRBJ2-3; tentatively, D is TRBD1 (5 bases). The CDR3 length is 16 residues. CDR1 and CDR2 (germline): NSHNY, SYGAGN. Trimming took off 3 bases at V and 0 bases at J, with 14 bases between the two ends. The CDR3 reads CASSATGFPSAETLYF. The sequenced part of the CDR3 DNA is TGTGCCAGCAGTGCCACAGGCTTCCCTAGTGCAGAA.

Of note for this clone: Mouse gene names apply. The read terminates 4 residues ahead of where the CDR3 ends, so the germline J gene completes it. The V gene is TRBV31, the J gene TRBJ2-2, with TRBD2 matching 8 bases. The V gene's germline CDR1 is GKSSPN and CDR2 SITVG. V gave up 3 bases and J gave up 0 bases; unmatched junction bases: 3. The CDR3 sequence is 15 residues long. The part of the CDR3 DNA that was read is TGTGCCTGGAGCCGACTGGGGACAAACACCGGG. Its protein product is CAWSRLGTNTG. The CDR3, in full, reads CAWSRLGTNTGQLYF.

In the case of this clone: Gene names are the mouse ones. The read halts 4 residues ahead of the CDR3 end, with the missing end drawn from the germline J gene. This specimen includes other DNA sequences encoding the same CDR3. This sequence joins TRBV1 and TRBJ2-2; possibly TRBD1 for D (7 bases). The V end was cut by 0 bases, the J end by 4 bases, with 9 bases between. The germline V gene encodes CDR1 NSQYPW and CDR2 LRSPGD (reference sequence). The CDR3 consists of 15 residues. The sequenced part of the CDR3 DNA is TGCACCTGCAGTGCAGAAGGGGGCGGCACCGGG. This codes for CTCSAEGGGTG. The CDR3 reads in full as CTCSAEGGGTGQLYF.

Points on this clone: Gene and germline names: mouse. The read falls 4 residues short of the CDR3 end, and the missing part is taken from the germline J gene. This chain joins TRBV5 and TRBJ2-7, with 9 bases lining up with TRBD1. The junction had 3 bases not matched to a gene; V was cut back by 4 bases and J by 2 bases. The CDR3 runs to 14 residues. From germline, CDR1 is LGHNA and CDR2 YNLKQL (reference sequence). Here the CDR3 reads CASSPGQGPYEQYF. The covered CDR3 bases are TGTGCCAGCAGCCCCGGACAGGGGCCCTAT.

This clone was picked up a small number of times. Here the gene names and germline are mouse. The read halts 4 residues ahead of the CDR3 end, with the missing end drawn from the germline J gene. The chain uses TRBV1 and TRBJ1-1, with a possible D match to TRBD1 (5 bases). CDR3 size: 11 residues. Germline loops: CDR1 NSQYPW, CDR2 LRSPGD (reference sequence). The CDR3: CTCRQGPEVFF. CDR3 DNA (partial): TGCACCTGCAGGCAGGGTCCA. The variable domain in full, with the rest retrieved from reference TRBV1 and TRBJ1-1, is VTLLEQNPRWRLVPRGQAVNLRCILKNSQYPWMSWYQQDLQKQLQWLFTLRSPGDKEVKSLPGADYLATRVTDTELRLQVANMSQGRTLYCTCRQGPEVFFGKGTRLTVV.

In the case of this clone: Mouse gene names apply. The read comes to an end 4 residues before the CDR3 does, leaving the germline J gene to fill in the end. V gene TRBV1 combines with J gene TRBJ2-1; D not certain. The CDR3 is 14 amino acids. Germline values: CDR1 NSQYPW, CDR2 LRSPGD (reference sequence). V lost 3 bases and J lost 2, with 8 bases in between. CDR3 amino acids: CTCSAPAYYAEQFF. The DNA read from the CDR3 is TGCACCTGCAGTGCGCCAGCTTACTATGCT.

This clone was seen only a few times. All gene names here are mouse names. The read finishes 4 residues shy of the CDR3 end, and the germline J gene is used to complete it. The J gene is TRBJ2-7, the V gene TRBV1, with TRBD2 matching 8 bases. In germline, CDR1 is NSQYPW, CDR2 LRSPGD (reference sequence). CDR3 length: 14 amino acids. The CDR3 DNA, read in part, is TGCACCTGCAGTGCAGTTGGGGGGGGCCAT. Protein sequence: CTCSAVGGGH. Given in full, the CDR3 is CTCSAVGGGHEQYF. Together with reference TRBV1 and TRBJ2-7, the CDR3 gives the full variable domain: VTLLEQNPRWRLVPRGQAVNLRCILKNSQYPWMSWYQQDLQKQLQWLFTLRSPGDKEVKSLPGADYLATRVTDTELRLQVANMSQGRTLYCTCSAVGGGHEQYFGPGTRLTVL.

This clone has only a few counts. Germline and genes here are mouse. The sequenced fragment ends 4 residues before the CDR3 boundary, so the rest is inferred from the germline J gene. The chain is built from TRBV1 and TRBJ2-1; D may be TRBD1 (6 bases). This CDR3 region has 16 residues. V lost 0 bases and J 1 base, leaving 10 bases between the germline ends. Germline V gene data show CDR1 as NSQYPW and CDR2 as LRSPGD (reference sequence). Partial CDR3 DNA: TGCACCTGCAGTGCAGATCCTGGGACAAACTATGCT. This sequence encodes CTCSADPGTNYA. The full CDR3 protein is CTCSADPGTNYAEQFF.

Concerning this clone: Mouse germline and gene names are used. The read halts 4 residues ahead of the CDR3 end, with the missing end drawn from the germline J gene. Different DNA sequences within this sample yield the same CDR3. This chain connects TRBV13-3 to TRBJ2-2; 9 bases fit TRBD1. This CDR3 contains 15 residues. CDR1 NNHDY and CDR2 SYVADS come from the germline V gene. The trim removed 5 bases at V and 0 bases at J, leaving 2 bases unmatched. CDR3: CASSRDRANTGQLYF. Incomplete CDR3 DNA: TGTGCCAGCAGCAGGGACAGGGCAAACACCGGG.

In the case of this clone: The gene names here belong to mouse. CDR3: CASSHLGGQDTQYF. The DNA read from the CDR3 is TGTGCCAGCAGCCACCTGGGGGGGCAAGAC. V is TRBV5 and J is TRBJ2-5, with 9 nucleotides matching TRBD2. The read is 4 residues too short to cover the CDR3 end, so that end is filled in from the germline J gene. Per the germline V gene, CDR1 is LGHNA and CDR2 is YNLKQL (reference sequence). J gave up 3 bases and V 3 bases, and 1 base lay outside the gene matches. The CDR3 is 14 residues long.

This clone was picked up a small number of times. Gene names are mouse gene names. The CDR3 end lies 4 residues beyond the end of the read and is filled in from the germline J gene. The same CDR3 also results from other DNA sequences found in this sample. V and J are TRBV1 and TRBJ2-5, with D perhaps TRBD2 (6 bases). The CDR3 is 15 residues long. Trimming shortened V by 1 base and J by 0 bases, and 8 bases separated the two germline ends. Germline CDR1 is NSQYPW and CDR2 is LRSPGD (reference sequence). The sequenced CDR3 bases are TGCACCTGCAGTGCAGCTGGGGTTAACCAAGAC. Translation gives CTCSAAGVNQD. The complete CDR3 sequence is CTCSAAGVNQDTQYF.